Listed here is a single T cell receptor (beta chain). The data originate from a study of cytomegalovirus exposure and HLA in healthy donors. Primers: 60 Vbeta forward and 13 Jbeta reverse. Assay: immunoSEQ multiplex PCR; the TCRdb copy retains only in-frame clones and omits some. This table has approximately 170,000 clones, around 78% appearing once. CDR1 is ENHRY and CDR2 is SYGVKD in the germline V gene. This CDR3 comprises 16 residues. V shed 2 bases and J 3 bases; nucleotides not matched to a gene: 6. The chain links TRBV10-3 to TRBJ2-7; 11 bases match TRBD1. This receptor was identified in a man aged 40-49 years in good health and CMV-seronegative. Sequencing was performed on PBMCs. This CDR3 reads CAISEPGTGGDYEQYF. CDR3 sequence (DNA): TGTGCCATCAGTGAGCCCGGGACAGGGGGAGACTACGAGCAGTACTTC.